Given below is one T cell receptor beta chain in context. This record comes from a study of Ad26.COV2.S vaccination and SARS-CoV-2 variants. At the level of the study: Donor participated within the Ad26.COV2.S arm of the COV1001 trial.

Specified treatment: some 20 received Ad26.COV2.S at low or high dose, single or two shots; 5 received placebo; per-sample allocation not given. Samples came from day 63 after the first vaccine or placebo injection. This adult donor, from Boston, was 18-55 years old. Clones were sequenced by immunoSEQ multiplex PCR, and TCRdb holds only the in-frame ones, with some missing. The table includes some 290,000 clones, roughly 84% detected once. The material was peripheral blood, obtained in a trial of Ad26.COV2.S vaccine versus placebo. This clonotype was sampled from a person between 18 and 65 years old who received the Ad26.COV2.S COVID-19 vaccine or a placebo.

The CDR3 nucleotides are TGTGCCAGCAGCTCAGTCGGGGGCGGGGAGCTGTTTTTT. It encodes CASSSVGGGELFF. This rearrangement joins TRBV9 to TRBJ2-2; perhaps TRBD2 as D (6 bases). Per the germline V gene, CDR1 is SGDLS and CDR2 is YYNGEE. V gave up 4 bases and J gave up 7 bases, with 11 bases separating them. The CDR3 is 13 amino acids.